This record concerns one T cell receptor beta chain sequence. The antigen is not known. Trimming pared 0 bases from V and 8 bases from J, leaving 17 bases between. The CDR3 extends over 16 amino acids. CDR1 MGHDK and CDR2 SYGVNS come from the germline V gene. This sample is drawn from a study of T cell responses to AZD1222 COVID-19 vaccine. Study results and limitations: The span of vaccine-associated CD4 TCRs extended across spike, with dominance at 160-218 and 743-854. Clonal diversity was possibly underestimated, and white British individuals and females predominated among donors.

Assay: immunoSEQ multiplex PCR; the TCRdb copy retains only in-frame clones and omits some. The sample yields about 140,000 clones, of which the top ten take up about 2.2%. The sequenced material came from peripheral blood. This chain links TRBV25-1 with TRBJ2-4; D is uncertain. This receptor was identified in an adult in good health. CDR3 nucleotides: TGTGCCAGCAGTGAATATCGAGGCCTAAACGGAGACATTCAGTACTTC. Its protein product is CASSEYRGLNGDIQYF. Based on the CDR3 plus reference TRBV25-1 and TRBJ2-4, the full variable domain is EADIYQTPRYLVIGTGKKITLECSQTMGHDKMYWYQQDPGMELHLIHYSYGVNSTEKGDLSSESTVSRIRTEHFPLTLESARPSHTSQYLCASSEYRGLNGDIQYFGAGTRLSVL.